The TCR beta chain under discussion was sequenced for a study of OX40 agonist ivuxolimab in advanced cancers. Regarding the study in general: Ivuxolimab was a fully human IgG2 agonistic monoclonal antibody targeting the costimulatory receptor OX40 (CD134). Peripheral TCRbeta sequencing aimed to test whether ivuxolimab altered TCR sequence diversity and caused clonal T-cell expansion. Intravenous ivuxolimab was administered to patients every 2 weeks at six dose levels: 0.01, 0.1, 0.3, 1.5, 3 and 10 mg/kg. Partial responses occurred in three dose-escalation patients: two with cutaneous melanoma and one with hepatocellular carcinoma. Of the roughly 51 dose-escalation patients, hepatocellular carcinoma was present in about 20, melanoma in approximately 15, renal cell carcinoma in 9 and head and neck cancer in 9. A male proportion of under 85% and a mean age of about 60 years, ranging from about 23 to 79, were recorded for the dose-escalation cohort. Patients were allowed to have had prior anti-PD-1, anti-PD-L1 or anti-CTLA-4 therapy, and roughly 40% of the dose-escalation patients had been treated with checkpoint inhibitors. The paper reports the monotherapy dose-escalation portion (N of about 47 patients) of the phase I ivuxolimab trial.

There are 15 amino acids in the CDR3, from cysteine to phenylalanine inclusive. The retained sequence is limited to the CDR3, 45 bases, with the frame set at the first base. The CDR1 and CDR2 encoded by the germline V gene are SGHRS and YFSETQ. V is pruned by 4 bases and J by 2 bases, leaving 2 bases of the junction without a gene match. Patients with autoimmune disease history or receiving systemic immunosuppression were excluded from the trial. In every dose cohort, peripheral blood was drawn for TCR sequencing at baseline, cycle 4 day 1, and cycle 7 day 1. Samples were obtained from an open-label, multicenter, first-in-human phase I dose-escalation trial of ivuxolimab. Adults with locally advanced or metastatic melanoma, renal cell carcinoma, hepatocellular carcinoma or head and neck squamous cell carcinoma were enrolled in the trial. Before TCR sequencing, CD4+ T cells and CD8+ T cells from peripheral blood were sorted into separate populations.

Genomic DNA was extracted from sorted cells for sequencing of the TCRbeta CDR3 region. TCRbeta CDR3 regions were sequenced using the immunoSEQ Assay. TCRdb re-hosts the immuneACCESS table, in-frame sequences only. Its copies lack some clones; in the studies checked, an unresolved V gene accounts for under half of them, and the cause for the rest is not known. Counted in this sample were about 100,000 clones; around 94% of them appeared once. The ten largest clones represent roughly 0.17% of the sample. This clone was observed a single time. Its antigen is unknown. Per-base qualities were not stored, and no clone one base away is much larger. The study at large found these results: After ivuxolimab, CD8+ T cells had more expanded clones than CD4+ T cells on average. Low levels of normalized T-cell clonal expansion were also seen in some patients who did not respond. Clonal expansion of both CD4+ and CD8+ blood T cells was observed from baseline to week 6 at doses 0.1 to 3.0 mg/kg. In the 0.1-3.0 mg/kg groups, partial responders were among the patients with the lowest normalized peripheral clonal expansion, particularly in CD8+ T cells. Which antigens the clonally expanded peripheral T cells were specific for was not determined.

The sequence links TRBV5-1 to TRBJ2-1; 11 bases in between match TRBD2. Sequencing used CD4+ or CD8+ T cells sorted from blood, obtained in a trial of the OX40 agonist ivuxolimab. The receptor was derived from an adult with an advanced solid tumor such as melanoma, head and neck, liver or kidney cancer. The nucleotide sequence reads TGCGCCAGCAGCCCGGGACTAGCGGCCTACAATGAGCAGTTCTTC. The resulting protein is CASSPGLAAYNEQFF.